One sample yielded the 21 T cell receptor beta chains listed below, sequenced in a study of regulatory T cells in long-lasting Graves disease (dated by TCRdb to the early 2020s). The library was prepared using multiplex PCR. Instrument on record: Illumina HiSeq 4000. To build TCR beta libraries, CDR3 regions were amplified by Arm-PCR using iRepertoire HTBI primers. TCRdb trimmed the raw reads at Q25, called clones with MiXCR and kept productive beta chains. Each CDR3 protein appears once, grouped with its most common genes and DNA. The sample table shows roughly 250,000 distinct CDR3 sequences, and about 20% are seen once. 12% to 15% of the sample comes from the top ten. Interpreted using the paper, the time point label stands for: newly diagnosed GD, antithyroid drugs for less than 3 months. For both TCR sequencing and RNA sequencing, RNA was extracted from PBMCs in TRIzol. The data also belong to a second study, concerning T cells in Graves' hyperthyroidism and ophthalmopathy.

The sequencing here drew on peripheral blood mononuclear cells (PBMCs), taken at new diagnosis, from a patient treated with antithyroid drugs. The receptor set was obtained from a woman in her thirties with Graves disease. Donor details come from another sample of the same person, matched by shared clones.

This clonotype has a count of ten or more. The CDR3 DNA is TGTGCTAGTGGTTCGGGGGCACGACGGGGAGACTATGGCTACACCTTC. This codes for CASGSGARRGDYGYTF. The chain joins TRBV12-5 to TRBJ1-2, with D possibly being TRBD1 (6 bases). The CDR3 runs to 16 residues. CDR1 and CDR2 from the germline V gene are LGHNT and FRNRAP. The ends were cut back, 4 bases at V and 3 bases at J, with 18 bases in the middle.

At least ten counts were recorded for this clonotype. The rearrangement links TRBV18 to TRBJ1-2; 10 nucleotides match TRBD1. This CDR3 is 17 amino acids long. J lost 0 bases, V lost 3 bases, and 7 bases had no gene match. CDR1 and CDR2 from the germline V gene are KGHSH and LQKENI. The CDR3 nucleotides are TGTGCCAGCTCACCGATTGGGACAGGGGAATCTAACTATGGCTACACCTTC. Translating gives CASSPIGTGESNYGYTF.

J is TRBJ1-2 and V is TRBV12-3 or TRBV12-4; 7 bases fit TRBD1. The CDR3 contains 14 residues. With 7 bases clipped from V and 4 bases from J, the junction kept 9 bases outside the gene matches. The CDR3 here is CASTSGQSLYGYTF. CDR3 in DNA: TGTGCCAGCACCTCGGGACAGTCCCTCTATGGCTACACCTTC.

This clonotype was picked up many times. This sequence joins TRBV12-3 or TRBV12-4 and TRBJ2-2; 10 bases fit TRBD2. This CDR3 spans 14 amino acids. V was clipped by 5 bases and J by 6 bases; unmatched bases: 3. The CDR3 spells CASSKAGGPGELFF. The CDR3 DNA reads TGTGCCAGCAGTAAAGCGGGGGGGCCCGGGGAGCTGTTTTTT.

This clonotype has at least ten counts. The genes are TRBV7-2 and TRBJ1-1; no definite D call. This CDR3 spans 14 amino acids. Germline CDR1 is SGHTA and CDR2 is FQGNSA. Trimming removed 1 base from V and 1 base from J, with 7 bases in between. The CDR3 nucleotides read TGTGCCAGCAGCTTAGTTAGTTCGAACACTGAAGCTTTCTTT. This codes for CASSLVSSNTEAFF.

Worth noting for this clonotype: This could be a read error, since a much larger clone is one nucleotide away. The J gene is TRBJ2-1, the V gene TRBV27; 9 nucleotides line up with TRBD2. The V segment lost 5 bases and the J segment 9 bases; nucleotides outside the gene matches: 17. The germline V gene has CDR1 MNHEY and CDR2 SMNVEV (reference sequence). This CDR3 is 17 amino acids long. The CDR3 DNA reads as TGTGCCAGCAGTGATTCTAACCCCGGGACTAGCATGGGTGAGCAGTTCTTC. Residues: CASSDSNPGTSMGEQFF.

The genes are TRBV28 and TRBJ2-1; 12 bases agree with TRBD2. CDR1 and CDR2 from the germline V gene are MDHEN and SYDVKM. The ends lost 8 bases at V and 8 bases at J; junction bases unmatched: 1. CDR3 length: 12 residues. The CDR3 spells CASGTSGYEQFF. In nucleotides, the CDR3 is TGTGCCAGCGGGACTAGCGGGTATGAGCAGTTCTTC.

This clonotype came up many times. J is TRBJ2-7 and V is TRBV29-1, with D perhaps assigned TRBD1 or TRBD2 (6 bases each). CDR1 and CDR2 (germline): SQVTM, ANQGSEA. Trimming left V 7 bases short and J 5 bases short, with 9 bases between. This CDR3 is 10 amino acids long. The CDR3 is CSAGGNEQYF. CDR3 sequence (DNA): TGCAGCGCCGGGGGCAACGAGCAGTACTTC.

This clonotype turned up a few times. V gene TRBV29-1 combines with J gene TRBJ2-7; 8 bases map to TRBD2. V lost 6 bases and J lost 6; bases outside the gene matches: 7. This CDR3 is 12 amino acids long. Per germline, CDR1 SQVTM and CDR2 ANQGSEA. The CDR3 DNA sequence: TGCAGCGTCTATAGCGGGGTAGGCGAGCAGTACTTC. This sequence encodes CSVYSGVGEQYF.

As to this clonotype: This may stem from a read error, because a much larger clone lies one nucleotide away. This chain connects TRBV12-3 or TRBV12-4 to TRBJ2-3; TRBD2 agrees at 14 bases. The V gene end was trimmed by 9 bases and the J gene end by 6 bases; junction bases not matched to a gene: 5. The CDR3 contains 14 residues. The CDR3 DNA reads TGTGCCAGTAGACTAGCGGGGGGGCCCGATACGCAGTATTTT. It yields the protein CASRLAGGPDTQYF.

This clonotype was picked up many times. The rearrangement links TRBV7-8 to TRBJ1-1; D is possibly TRBD1 (5 bases). Trimming removed 1 base at V and 0 bases at J, with 12 bases between. The CDR3 has 16 residues. The germline V gene encodes CDR1 SGHVS and CDR2 FQNEAQ. CDR3 residues: CASSLETASMNTEAFF. DNA of the CDR3: TGTGCCAGCAGCTTAGAGACAGCTTCCATGAACACTGAAGCTTTCTTT.

The J gene is TRBJ1-2, the V gene TRBV11-2, with TRBD1 matching over 8 bases. This CDR3 has 15 residues. The V gene end was trimmed by 3 bases and the J gene end by 4 bases; junction bases not matched to a gene: 7. CDR1 SGHAT and CDR2 FQNNGV come from the germline V gene. As DNA, the CDR3 is TGTGCCAGCAGCTTCGGGGGCAGGGGGCTCTATGGCTACACCTTC. The encoded protein is CASSFGGRGLYGYTF.

V usage is TRBV11-2 and J usage is TRBJ2-3; 11 bases agree with TRBD2. The CDR3 has 17 residues. Germline loops: CDR1 SGHAT, CDR2 FQNNGV. V dropped 1 base and J dropped 5; count of bases not matched to a gene: 8. The CDR3 DNA is TGTGCCAGCAGCTTAGGCTTAGCGGGGGGGCGATTAGATACGCAGTATTTT. Translation: CASSLGLAGGRLDTQYF. The full variable domain, rest sourced from reference TRBV11-2 and TRBJ2-3, is EAGVAQSPRYKIIEKRQSVAFWCNPISGHATLYWYQQILGQGPKLLIQFQNNGVVDDSQLPKDRFSAERLKGVDSTLKIQPAKLEDSAVYLCASSLGLAGGRLDTQYFGPGTRLTVL.

Worth noting for this clonotype: A read error is likely here: a far larger clone is one base away. The chain links TRBV27 to TRBJ2-1; possibly TRBD1 for D (6 bases). The ends were cut back, 5 bases at V and 10 bases at J, with 24 bases in the middle. From germline, CDR1 is MNHEY and CDR2 SMNVEV (reference sequence). The CDR3 has 16 amino acids. This CDR3 is CASSPAGRQAGYEQFF. The DNA of the CDR3 is TGTGCCAGCAGTCCGGCAGGGAGACAGGCCGGCTACGAGCAGTTCTTC.

This clonotype was counted many times. The chain joins TRBV2 to TRBJ1-2; 7 bases are shared with TRBD1. V shed 4 bases, J shed 6 bases, and the junction held 14 bases outside the gene matches. The CDR3 length is 16 residues. Germline CDR1 reads SNHLY; CDR2 reads FYNNEI. The CDR3 reads CASSGGRGVTVHGYTF. The CDR3 DNA reads as TGTGCCAGCAGTGGGGGCAGGGGGGTAACTGTTCATGGCTACACCTTC. Variable domain in full (rest from reference TRBV2 and TRBJ1-2): EPEVTQTPSHQVTQMGQEVILRCVPISNHLYFYWYRQILGQKVEFLVSFYNNEISEKSEIFDDQFSVERPDGSNFTLKIRSTKLEDSAMYFCASSGGRGVTVHGYTFGSGTRLTVV.

This clonotype was detected ten times or more. This rearrangement joins TRBV20-1 to TRBJ1-1; D gene unclear. This CDR3 contains 14 residues. V gave up 0 bases and J gave up 1 base, with 9 bases separating them. Germline CDR1 and CDR2: DFQATT and SNEGSKA (reference sequence). DNA for the CDR3: TGCAGTGCTAGAGAGGCAGGCCCGAACACTGAAGCTTTCTTT. Its protein is CSAREAGPNTEAFF.

In its sample, this clonotype was seen many times. The chain is built from TRBV27 and TRBJ1-6, with D unresolved. V was trimmed by 4 bases and J by 6 bases, leaving 13 bases between them. CDR3 size: 15 residues. Per the germline V gene, CDR1 is MNHEY and CDR2 is SMNVEV (reference sequence). This CDR3 is CASSWGAILNSPLHF. CDR3 coding DNA: TGTGCCAGCAGTTGGGGTGCGATCCTTAATTCACCCCTCCACTTT.

This clonotype was counted at least ten times. The chain recombines TRBV7-8 with TRBJ1-2; perhaps TRBD1 as D (6 bases). Trimming stripped 1 base from V and 8 bases from J, with 20 bases between. The CDR3 runs to 16 residues. Germline CDR1 is SGHVS and CDR2 is FQNEAQ. The CDR3 nucleotides are TGTGCCAGCAGCTTAGTTATAGGACAGCCCGACGAGGGCTACACCTTC. Its protein is CASSLVIGQPDEGYTF.

This clonotype showed up just a few times. CDR3 sequence reads: CASRGSGANVLTF. DNA for the CDR3: TGTGCCAGTCGGGGGTCTGGGGCCAACGTCCTGACTTTC. The chain recombines TRBV19 with TRBJ2-6, with D possibly TRBD2 on 6 matching bases. This CDR3 has 13 amino acids. The V gene lost 8 bases and the J gene lost 1 base, with 6 bases spanning the gap. From germline, CDR1 is LNHDA and CDR2 SQIVND (reference sequence).

With regard to this clonotype: This clone may be a read error of a much larger clone one base away. CDR3 region: CAIGTGGTGGYAF. Here the CDR3 DNA reads TGTGCCATCGGAACAGGGGGCACCGGTGGCTACGCCTTC. V gene TRBV10-3 combines with J gene TRBJ1-2; 9 positions match TRBD1. The CDR3 is made up of 13 amino acids. Germline V gene lookup returns CDR1 ENHRY and CDR2 SYGVKD.

This clonotype came up many times. The chain is built from TRBV20-1 and TRBJ1-5, with 10 bases matching TRBD1. Losses at the gene ends were 5 bases for V and 7 bases for J; bases not matched to a gene: 5. Germline CDR1 DFQATT, CDR2 SNEGSKA (reference sequence). CDR3 length: 13 residues. The CDR3 loop reads CSAWDRGGQPQHF. The CDR3 DNA follows: TGCAGTGCTTGGGACAGGGGCGGGCAGCCCCAGCATTTT.